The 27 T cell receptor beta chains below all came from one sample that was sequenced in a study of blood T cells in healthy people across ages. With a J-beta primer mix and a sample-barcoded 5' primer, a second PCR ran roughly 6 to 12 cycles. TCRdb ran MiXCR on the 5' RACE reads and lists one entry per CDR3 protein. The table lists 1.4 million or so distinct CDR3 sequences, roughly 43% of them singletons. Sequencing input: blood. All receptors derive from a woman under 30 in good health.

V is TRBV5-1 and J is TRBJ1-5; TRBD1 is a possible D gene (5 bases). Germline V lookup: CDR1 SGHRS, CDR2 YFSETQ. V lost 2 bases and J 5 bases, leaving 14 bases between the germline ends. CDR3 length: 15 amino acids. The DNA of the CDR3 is TGCGCCAGCAGCTTTGGAGGGGTCAACGATCAGCCCCAGCATTTT. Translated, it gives CASSFGGVNDQPQHF. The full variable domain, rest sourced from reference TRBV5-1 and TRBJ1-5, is KAGVTQTPRYLIKTRGQQVTLSCSPISGHRSVSWYQQTPGQGLQFLFEYFSETQRNKGNFPGRFSGRQFSNSRSEMNVSTLELGDSALYLCASSFGGVNDQPQHFGDGTRLSIL.

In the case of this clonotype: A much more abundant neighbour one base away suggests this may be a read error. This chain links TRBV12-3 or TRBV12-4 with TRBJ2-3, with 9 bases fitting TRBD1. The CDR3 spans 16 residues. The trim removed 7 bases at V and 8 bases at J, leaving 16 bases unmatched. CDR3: CASIEQGANRVGTQYF. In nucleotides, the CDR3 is TGTGCCAGCATAGAACAGGGGGCAAATAGAGTCGGTACGCAGTATTTT.

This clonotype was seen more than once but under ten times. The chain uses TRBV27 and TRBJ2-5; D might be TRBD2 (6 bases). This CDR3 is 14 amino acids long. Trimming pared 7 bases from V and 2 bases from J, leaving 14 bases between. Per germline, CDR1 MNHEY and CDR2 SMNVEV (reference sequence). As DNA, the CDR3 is TGTGCCAGCAATCCGGGACTGACTCAAGAGACCCAGTACTTC. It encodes CASNPGLTQETQYF.

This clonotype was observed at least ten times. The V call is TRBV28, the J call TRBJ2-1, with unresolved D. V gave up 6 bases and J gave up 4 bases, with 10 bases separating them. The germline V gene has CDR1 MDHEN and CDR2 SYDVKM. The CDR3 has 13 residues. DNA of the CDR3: TGTGCCAGCAGGCCGGATACTTACAATGAGCAGTTCTTC. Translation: CASRPDTYNEQFF.

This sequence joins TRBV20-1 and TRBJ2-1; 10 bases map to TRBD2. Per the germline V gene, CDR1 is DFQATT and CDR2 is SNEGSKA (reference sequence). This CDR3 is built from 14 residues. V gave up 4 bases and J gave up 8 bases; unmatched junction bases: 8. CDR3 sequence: CSATGRAGGHEQFF. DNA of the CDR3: TGCAGTGCTACCGGGCGAGCGGGAGGGCATGAGCAGTTCTTC.

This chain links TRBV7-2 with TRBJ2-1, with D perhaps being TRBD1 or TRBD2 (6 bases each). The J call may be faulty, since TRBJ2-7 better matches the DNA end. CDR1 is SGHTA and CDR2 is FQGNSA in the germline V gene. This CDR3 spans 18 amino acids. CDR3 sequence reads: CASSLGWRGTTSYNEQYF. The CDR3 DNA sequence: TGTGCCAGCAGCTTAGGTTGGAGGGGGACAACTTCCTACAATGAGCAGTACTTC.

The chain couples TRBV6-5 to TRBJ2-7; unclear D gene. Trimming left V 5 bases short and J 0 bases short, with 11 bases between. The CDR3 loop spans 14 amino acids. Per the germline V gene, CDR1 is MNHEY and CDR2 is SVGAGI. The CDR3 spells CASSRSRSSYEQYF. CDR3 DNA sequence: TGTGCCAGCAGTCGGTCAAGGAGCTCCTACGAGCAGTACTTC.

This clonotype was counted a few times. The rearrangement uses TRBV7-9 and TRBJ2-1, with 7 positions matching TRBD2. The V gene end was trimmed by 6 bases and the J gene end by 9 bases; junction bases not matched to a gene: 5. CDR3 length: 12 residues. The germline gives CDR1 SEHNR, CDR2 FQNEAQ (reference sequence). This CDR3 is CASRPTSSEQFF. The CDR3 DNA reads TGTGCCAGCAGGCCGACTAGCAGTGAGCAGTTCTTC.

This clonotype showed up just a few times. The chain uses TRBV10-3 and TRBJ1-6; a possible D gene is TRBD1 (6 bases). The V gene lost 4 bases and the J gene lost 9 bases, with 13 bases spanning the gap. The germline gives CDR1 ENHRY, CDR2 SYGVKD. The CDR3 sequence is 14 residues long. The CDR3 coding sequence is TGTGCCATCAGTGCCGGGACACCGTCTTCACCCCTCCACTTT. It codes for CAISAGTPSSPLHF.

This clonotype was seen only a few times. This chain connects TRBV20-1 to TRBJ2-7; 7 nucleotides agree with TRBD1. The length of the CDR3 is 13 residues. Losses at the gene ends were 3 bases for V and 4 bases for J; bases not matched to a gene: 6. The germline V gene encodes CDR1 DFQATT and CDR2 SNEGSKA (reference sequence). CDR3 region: CSARTLQGYEQYF. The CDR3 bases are TGCAGTGCTAGGACCCTACAGGGGTACGAGCAGTACTTC.

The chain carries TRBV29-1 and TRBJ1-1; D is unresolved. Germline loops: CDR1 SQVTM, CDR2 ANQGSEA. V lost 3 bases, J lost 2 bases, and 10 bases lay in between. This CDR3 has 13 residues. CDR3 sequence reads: CSVDAWGNTEAFF. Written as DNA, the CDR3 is TGCAGCGTTGATGCGTGGGGTAACACTGAAGCTTTCTTT.

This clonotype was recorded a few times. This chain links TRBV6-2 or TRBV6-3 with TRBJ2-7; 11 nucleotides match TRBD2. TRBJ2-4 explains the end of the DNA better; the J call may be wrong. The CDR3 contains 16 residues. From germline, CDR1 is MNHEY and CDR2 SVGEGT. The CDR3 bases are TGTGCCAGCAACCCAAGCCGACTAGCGGGGAAAAACATTCAGTACTTC. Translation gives CASNPSRLAGKNIQYF.

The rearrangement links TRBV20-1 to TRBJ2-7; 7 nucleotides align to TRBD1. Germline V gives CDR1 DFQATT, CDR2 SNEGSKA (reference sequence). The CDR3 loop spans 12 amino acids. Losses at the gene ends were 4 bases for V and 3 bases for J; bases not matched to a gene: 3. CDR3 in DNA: TGCAGTGCTAAAAGGGACAGCTACGAGCAGTACTTC. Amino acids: CSAKRDSYEQYF.

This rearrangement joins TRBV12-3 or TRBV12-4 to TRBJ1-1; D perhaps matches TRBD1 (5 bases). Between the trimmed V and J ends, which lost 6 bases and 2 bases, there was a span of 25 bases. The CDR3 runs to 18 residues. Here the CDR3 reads CASRPSRGLGDFNTEAFF. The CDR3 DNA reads TGTGCCAGCAGGCCCTCACGGGGGTTAGGGGACTTCAACACTGAAGCTTTCTTT.

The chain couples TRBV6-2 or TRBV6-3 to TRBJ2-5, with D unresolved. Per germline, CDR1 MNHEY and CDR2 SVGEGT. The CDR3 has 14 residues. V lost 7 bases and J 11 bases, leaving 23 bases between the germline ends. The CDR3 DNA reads TGTGCCAGCAAAAGGAATGGCCTATTCAATGAGCAGTACTTC. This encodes CASKRNGLFNEQYF.

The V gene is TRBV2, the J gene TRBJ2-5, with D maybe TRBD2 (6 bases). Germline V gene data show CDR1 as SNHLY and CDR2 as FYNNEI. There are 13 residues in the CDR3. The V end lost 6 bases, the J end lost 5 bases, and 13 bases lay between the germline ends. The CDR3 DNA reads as TGTGCCAGCAGCTCTAGCGACACCGAGACCCAGTACTTC. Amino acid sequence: CASSSSDTETQYF.

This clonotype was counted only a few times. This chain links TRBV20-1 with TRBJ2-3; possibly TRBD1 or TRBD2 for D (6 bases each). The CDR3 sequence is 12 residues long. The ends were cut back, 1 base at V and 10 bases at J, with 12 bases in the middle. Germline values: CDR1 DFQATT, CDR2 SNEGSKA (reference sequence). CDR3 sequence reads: CSARVTGAAQYF. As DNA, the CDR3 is TGCAGTGCTAGAGTGACGGGGGCTGCGCAGTATTTT.

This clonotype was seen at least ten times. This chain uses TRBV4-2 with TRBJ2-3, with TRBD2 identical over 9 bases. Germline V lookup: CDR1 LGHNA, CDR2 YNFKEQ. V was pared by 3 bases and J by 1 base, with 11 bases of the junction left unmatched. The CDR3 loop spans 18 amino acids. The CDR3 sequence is CASSQIMREGRGTDTQYF. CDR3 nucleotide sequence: TGTGCCAGCAGCCAGATTATGCGGGAGGGCCGAGGCACAGATACGCAGTATTTT.

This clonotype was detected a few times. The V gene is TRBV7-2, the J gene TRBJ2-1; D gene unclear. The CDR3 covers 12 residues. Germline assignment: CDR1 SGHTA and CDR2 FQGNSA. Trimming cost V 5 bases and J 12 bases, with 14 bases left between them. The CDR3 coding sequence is TGTGCCAGCAGCAAACCGGGTAGCAGGCAGTTCTTC. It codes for CASSKPGSRQFF.

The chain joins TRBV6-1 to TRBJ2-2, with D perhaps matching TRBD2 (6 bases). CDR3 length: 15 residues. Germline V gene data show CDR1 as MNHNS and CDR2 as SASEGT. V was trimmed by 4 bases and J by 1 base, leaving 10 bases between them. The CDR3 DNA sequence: TGTGCCAGCAGTGGCCCCGGGAGGAACACCGGGGAGCTGTTTTTT. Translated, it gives CASSGPGRNTGELFF.

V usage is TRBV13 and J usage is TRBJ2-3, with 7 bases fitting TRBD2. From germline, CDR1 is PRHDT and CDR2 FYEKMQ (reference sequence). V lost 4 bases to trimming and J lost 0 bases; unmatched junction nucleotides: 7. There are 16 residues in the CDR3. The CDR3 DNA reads TGTGCCAGCAGCTCAGTCTGGGAGGGTAGCACAGATACGCAGTATTTT. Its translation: CASSSVWEGSTDTQYF.

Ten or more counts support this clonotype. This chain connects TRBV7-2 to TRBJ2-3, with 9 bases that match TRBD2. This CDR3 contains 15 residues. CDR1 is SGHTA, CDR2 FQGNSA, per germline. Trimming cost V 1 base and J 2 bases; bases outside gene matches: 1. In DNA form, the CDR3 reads TGTGCCAGCAGCTTAGGACTAGCGGCCACAGATACGCAGTATTTT. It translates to CASSLGLAATDTQYF.

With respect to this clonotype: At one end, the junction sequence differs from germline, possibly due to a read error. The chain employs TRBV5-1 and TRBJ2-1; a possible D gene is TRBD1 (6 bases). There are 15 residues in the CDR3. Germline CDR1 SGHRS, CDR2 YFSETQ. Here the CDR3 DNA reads TGCGCCAGCATCTTGAGACTACAGGGTTACAATGAGCAGTTCTTC. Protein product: CASILRLQGYNEQFF.

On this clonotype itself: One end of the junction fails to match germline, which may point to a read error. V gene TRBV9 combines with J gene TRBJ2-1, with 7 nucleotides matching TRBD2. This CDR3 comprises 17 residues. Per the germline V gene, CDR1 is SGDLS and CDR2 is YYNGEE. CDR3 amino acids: CVSSPSTSSLSYNEQFF. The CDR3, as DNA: TGTGTCAGCAGCCCCTCGACTAGCTCCCTGTCCTACAATGAGCAGTTCTTC.

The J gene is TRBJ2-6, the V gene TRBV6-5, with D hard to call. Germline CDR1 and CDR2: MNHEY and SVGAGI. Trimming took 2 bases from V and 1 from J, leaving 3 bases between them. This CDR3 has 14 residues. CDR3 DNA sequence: TGTGCCAGCAGTTACGCATCTGGGGCCAACGTCCTGACTTTC. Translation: CASSYASGANVLTF.

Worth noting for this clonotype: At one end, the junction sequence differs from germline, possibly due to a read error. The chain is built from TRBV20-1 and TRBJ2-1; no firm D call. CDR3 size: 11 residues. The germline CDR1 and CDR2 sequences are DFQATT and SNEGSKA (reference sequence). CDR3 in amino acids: CSASHYNKQFF. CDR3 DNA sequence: TGCAGTGCTAGCCACTACAATAAGCAGTTCTTC.

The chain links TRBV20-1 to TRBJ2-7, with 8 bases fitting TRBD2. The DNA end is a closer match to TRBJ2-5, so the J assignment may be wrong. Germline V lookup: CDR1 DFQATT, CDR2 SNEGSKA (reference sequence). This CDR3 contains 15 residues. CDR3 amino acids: CSARDRGGMVWTQYF. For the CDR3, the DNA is TGCAGTGCTAGAGATCGCGGGGGGATGGTATGGACCCAGTACTTC.